This section outlines one T cell receptor (beta chain) sequence together with its context. Investigators prepared the TCR beta libraries by applying iRepertoire HTBI primers and Arm-PCR of CDR3 regions. TCRdb ran MiXCR on the multiplex PCR reads and lists one entry per CDR3 protein. The sample has about 560,000 distinct CDR3 sequences, about 16% seen once. This sample stems from a study of regulatory T cells in long-lasting Graves disease. Time point denoted: newly diagnosed GD, antithyroid drugs for less than 3 months. Researchers made the TCR library from RNA that was extracted from PBMCs. The germline V gene has CDR1 MGHRA and CDR2 YSYEKL. The V segment lost 1 base and the J segment 5 bases; nucleotides outside the gene matches: 6. The length of the CDR3 is 15 residues. These records were also assigned to another study, of T cells in Graves' hyperthyroidism and ophthalmopathy. According to that study: Exclusions: uncontrolled infection, other autoimmune disease, pregnancy, lactation. Ophthalmopathy got predicted by the model a median 6.5 months before its onset.

The receptor was derived from a man younger than 35 with Graves disease. The genes are TRBV4-1 and TRBJ1-1; 8 bases are a match to TRBD1. Sequencing used peripheral blood mononuclear cells (PBMCs), obtained at new diagnosis, from a patient treated with antithyroid drugs. DNA of the CDR3: TGCGCCAGCAGCCAAGCTTGGACAGGGAGAACTGAAGCTTTCTTT. This gives the protein CASSQAWTGRTEAFF.